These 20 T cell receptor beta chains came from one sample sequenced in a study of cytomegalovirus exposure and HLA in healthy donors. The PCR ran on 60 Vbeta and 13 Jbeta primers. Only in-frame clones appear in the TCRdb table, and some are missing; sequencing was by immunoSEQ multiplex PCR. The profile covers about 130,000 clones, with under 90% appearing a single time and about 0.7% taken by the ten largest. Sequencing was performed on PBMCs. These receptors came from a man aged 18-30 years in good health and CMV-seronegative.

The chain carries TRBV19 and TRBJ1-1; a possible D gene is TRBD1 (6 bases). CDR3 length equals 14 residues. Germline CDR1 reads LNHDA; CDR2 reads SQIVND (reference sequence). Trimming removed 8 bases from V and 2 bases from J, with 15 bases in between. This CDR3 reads CASRDGTTNTEAFF. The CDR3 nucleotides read TGTGCCAGTCGAGATGGGACAACAAACACTGAAGCTTTCTTT. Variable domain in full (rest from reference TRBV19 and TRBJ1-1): DGGITQSPKYLFRKEGQNVTLSCEQNLNHDAMYWYRQDPGQGLRLIYYSQIVNDFQKGDIAEGYSVSREKKESFPLTVTSAQKNPTAFYLCASRDGTTNTEAFFGQGTRLTVV.

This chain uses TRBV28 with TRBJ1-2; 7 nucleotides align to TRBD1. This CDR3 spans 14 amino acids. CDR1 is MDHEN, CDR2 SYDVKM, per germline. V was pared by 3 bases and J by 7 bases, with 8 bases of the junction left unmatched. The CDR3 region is CASSFNRGRSGYTF. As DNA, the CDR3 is TGTGCCAGCAGTTTTAACAGGGGAAGGAGTGGCTACACCTTC.

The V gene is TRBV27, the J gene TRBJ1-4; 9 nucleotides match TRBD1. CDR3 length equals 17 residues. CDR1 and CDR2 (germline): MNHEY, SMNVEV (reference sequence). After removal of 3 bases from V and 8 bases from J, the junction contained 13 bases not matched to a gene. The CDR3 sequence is CASSLAINRGPREKLFF. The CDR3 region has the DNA TGTGCCAGCAGTTTGGCCATAAACAGGGGGCCGAGGGAAAAACTGTTTTTT.

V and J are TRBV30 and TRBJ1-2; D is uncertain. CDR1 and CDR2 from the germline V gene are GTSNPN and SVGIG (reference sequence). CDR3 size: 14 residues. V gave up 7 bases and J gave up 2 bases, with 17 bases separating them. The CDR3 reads CAFTSRLLNYGYTF. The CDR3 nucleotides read TGTGCCTTCACCTCCCGACTCTTGAACTATGGCTACACCTTC.

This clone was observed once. The CDR3 here is CASSPLPRGWSDEYGYTF. DNA for the CDR3: TGTGCCAGCTCACCACTACCCCGGGGTTGGTCAGACGAGTATGGCTACACCTTC. The chain employs TRBV18 and TRBJ1-2, with D uncertain. Germline CDR1 is KGHSH and CDR2 is LQKENI. The ends were cut back, 1 base at V and 5 bases at J, with 23 bases in the middle. The CDR3 loop spans 18 amino acids.

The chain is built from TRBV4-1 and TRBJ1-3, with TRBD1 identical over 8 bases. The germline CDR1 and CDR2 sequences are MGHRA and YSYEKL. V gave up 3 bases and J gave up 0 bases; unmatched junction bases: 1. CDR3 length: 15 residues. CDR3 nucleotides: TGCGCCAGCAGCCAGGGGACAGGCTCTGGAAACACCATATATTTT. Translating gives CASSQGTGSGNTIYF.

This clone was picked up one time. This CDR3 is CASSQAENLRSEKLFF. The CDR3 DNA follows: TGCGCCAGCAGCCAAGCCGAGAACCTACGTTCTGAAAAACTGTTTTTT. This chain connects TRBV4-1 to TRBJ1-4; D unresolved. The germline V gene encodes CDR1 MGHRA and CDR2 YSYEKL. There are 16 residues in the CDR3. The V end lost 1 base, the J end lost 7 bases, and 16 bases lay between the germline ends.

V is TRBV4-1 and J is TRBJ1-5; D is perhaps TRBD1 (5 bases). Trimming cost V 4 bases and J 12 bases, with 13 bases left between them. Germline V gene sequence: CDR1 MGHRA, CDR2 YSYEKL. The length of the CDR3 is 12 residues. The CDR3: CASSLSGGNQHF. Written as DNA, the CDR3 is TGCGCCAGCAGCCTGAGTGGGGGGAACCAGCATTTT.

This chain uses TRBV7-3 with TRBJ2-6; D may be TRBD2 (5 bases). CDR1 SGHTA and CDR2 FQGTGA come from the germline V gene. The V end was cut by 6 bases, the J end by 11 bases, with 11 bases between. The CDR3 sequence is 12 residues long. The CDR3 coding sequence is TGTGCCAGCAGTCCAAACGGGGACGTCCTGACTTTC. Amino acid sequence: CASSPNGDVLTF.

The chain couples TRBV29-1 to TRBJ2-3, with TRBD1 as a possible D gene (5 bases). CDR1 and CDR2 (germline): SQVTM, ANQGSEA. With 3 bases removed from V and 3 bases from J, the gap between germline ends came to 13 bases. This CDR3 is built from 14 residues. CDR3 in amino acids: CSVDWPGPTDTQYF. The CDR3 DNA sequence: TGCAGCGTTGACTGGCCAGGGCCAACAGATACGCAGTATTTT.

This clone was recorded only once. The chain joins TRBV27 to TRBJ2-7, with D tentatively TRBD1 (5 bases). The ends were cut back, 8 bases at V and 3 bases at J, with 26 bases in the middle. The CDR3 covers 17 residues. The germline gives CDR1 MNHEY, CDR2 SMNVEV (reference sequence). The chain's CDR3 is CASVGLTNATDRYEQYF. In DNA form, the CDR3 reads TGTGCCAGCGTCGGTTTAACAAACGCGACAGACCGCTACGAGCAGTACTTC.

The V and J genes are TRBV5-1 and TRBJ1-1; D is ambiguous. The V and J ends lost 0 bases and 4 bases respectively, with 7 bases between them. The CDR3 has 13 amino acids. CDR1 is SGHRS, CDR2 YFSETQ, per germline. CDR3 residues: CASSLGEATEAFF. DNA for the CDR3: TGCGCCAGCAGCTTGGGAGAGGCCACTGAAGCTTTCTTT.

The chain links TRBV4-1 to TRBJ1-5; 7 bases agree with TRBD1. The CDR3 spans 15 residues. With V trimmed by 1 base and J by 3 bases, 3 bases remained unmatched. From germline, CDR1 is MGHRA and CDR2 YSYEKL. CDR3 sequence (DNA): TGCGCCAGCAGCCAAGCTGACAGGGACAATCAGCCCCAGCATTTT. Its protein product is CASSQADRDNQPQHF.

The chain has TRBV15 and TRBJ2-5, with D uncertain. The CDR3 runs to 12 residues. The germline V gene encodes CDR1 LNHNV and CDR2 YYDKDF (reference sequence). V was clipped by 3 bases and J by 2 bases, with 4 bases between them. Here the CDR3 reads CATSSPQETQYF. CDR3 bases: TGTGCCACCAGCAGCCCACAAGAGACCCAGTACTTC.

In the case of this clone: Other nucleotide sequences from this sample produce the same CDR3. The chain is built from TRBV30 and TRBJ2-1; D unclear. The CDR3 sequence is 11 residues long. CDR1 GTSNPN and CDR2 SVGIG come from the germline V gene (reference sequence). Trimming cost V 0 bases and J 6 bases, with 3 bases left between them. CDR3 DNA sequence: TGTGCCTGGAGTGTTCGCAATGAGCAGTTCTTC. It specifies CAWSVRNEQFF.

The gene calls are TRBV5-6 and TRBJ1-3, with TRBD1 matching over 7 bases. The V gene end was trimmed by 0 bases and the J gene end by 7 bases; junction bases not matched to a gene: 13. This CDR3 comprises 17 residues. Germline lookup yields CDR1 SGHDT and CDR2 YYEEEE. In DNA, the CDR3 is TGTGCCAGCAGCTTGGGTTCAAGAGACAGGGCCGTGAACACCATATATTTT. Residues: CASSLGSRDRAVNTIYF.

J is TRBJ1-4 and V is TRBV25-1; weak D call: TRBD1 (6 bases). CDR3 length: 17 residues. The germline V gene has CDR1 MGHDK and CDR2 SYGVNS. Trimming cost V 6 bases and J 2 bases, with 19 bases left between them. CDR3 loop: CASRSPGHLRTNEKLFF. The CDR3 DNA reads TGTGCCAGCAGGAGCCCGGGACACCTGAGGACTAATGAAAAACTGTTTTTT.

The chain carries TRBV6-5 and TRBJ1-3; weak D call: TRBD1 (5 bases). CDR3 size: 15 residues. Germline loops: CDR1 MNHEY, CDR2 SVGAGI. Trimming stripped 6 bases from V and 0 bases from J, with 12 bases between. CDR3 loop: CASRGGRLSGNTIYF. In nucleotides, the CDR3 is TGTGCCAGCAGGGGGGGTCGCCTCTCTGGAAACACCATATATTTT.

The CDR3 here is CASSLQAGGNLAKNIQYF. CDR3 in DNA: TGTGCCAGCAGCTTGCAAGCGGGGGGGAATCTAGCCAAAAACATTCAGTACTTC. The chain recombines TRBV11-2 with TRBJ2-4, with 10 positions matching TRBD2. This CDR3 spans 18 amino acids. Germline trimming cut 3 bases from V and 0 bases from J; bases unmatched to any gene: 8. CDR1 and CDR2 (germline): SGHAT, FQNNGV.

In DNA, the CDR3 is TGTGCCATCAGCCCGGGACAAGGAAACACCATATATTTT. Translated: CAISPGQGNTIYF. The J gene is TRBJ1-3, the V gene TRBV10-3, with D possibly being TRBD1 (6 bases). Germline loops: CDR1 ENHRY, CDR2 SYGVKD. Trimming pared 6 bases from V and 4 bases from J, leaving 10 bases between. CDR3 size: 13 residues.